Listed here are 23 T cell receptor beta chains from one sample, sequenced in a study of control samples from healthy donors and cancer patients. The repertoire was sequenced with immunoSEQ multiplex PCR; TCRdb's copy has only in-frame clones and lacks some. The sample includes approximately 100,000 clones, roughly 89% seen only once; the top ten take around 3%. The material sequenced was blood. These TCRs come from a human donor in good health. The donor label of this sample is uncertain.

This chain connects TRBV29-1 to TRBJ1-1; the D is unclear. Trimming left V 3 bases short and J 3 bases short, with 5 bases between. The CDR3 extends over 11 amino acids. CDR1 SQVTM and CDR2 ANQGSEA come from the germline V gene. Here the CDR3 DNA reads TGCAGCGTTGATGGGTACACTGAAGCTTTCTTT. Translated, it gives CSVDGYTEAFF.

The chain recombines TRBV12-5 with TRBJ1-5; D remains unclear. CDR3 size: 13 residues. V was shortened by 6 bases and J by 1 base, with 7 bases between the two germline ends. The germline CDR1 and CDR2 sequences are LGHNT and FRNRAP. CDR3 coding DNA: TGTGCTAGTGGCCCGGAAAGCAATCAGCCCCAGCATTTT. Translation: CASGPESNQPQHF. The whole variable domain, filled in from reference TRBV12-5 and TRBJ1-5, reads DARVTQTPRHKVTEMGQEVTMRCQPILGHNTVFWYRQTMMQGLELLAYFRNRAPLDDSGMPKDRFSAEMPDATLATLKIQPSEPRDSAVYFCASGPESNQPQHFGDGTRLSIL.

The chain couples TRBV7-2 to TRBJ1-1; D gene uncertain. The CDR3 is 13 amino acids. Per germline, CDR1 SGHTA and CDR2 FQGNSA. V lost 5 bases and J lost 1, with 8 bases in between. The CDR3 loop is CASSPLQNTEAFF. CDR3 DNA sequence: TGTGCCAGCAGCCCCCTCCAGAACACTGAAGCTTTCTTT.

Written as DNA, the CDR3 is TGTGCCAGCGGCTATAGCACAGATACGCAGTATTTT. Protein: CASGYSTDTQYF. This chain links TRBV27 with TRBJ2-3; D gene uncertain. The V end lost 8 bases, the J end lost 0 bases, and 6 bases lay between the germline ends. Per the germline V gene, CDR1 is MNHEY and CDR2 is SMNVEV (reference sequence). This CDR3 has 12 residues.

This rearrangement joins TRBV2 to TRBJ1-1, with unresolved D. Trimming took off 2 bases at V and 5 bases at J, with 6 bases between the two ends. The V gene's germline CDR1 is SNHLY and CDR2 FYNNEI. The CDR3 spans 12 residues. DNA of the CDR3: TGTGCCAGCAGTGAACCCGGGACTGAAGCTTTCTTT. Translation gives CASSEPGTEAFF.

The chain couples TRBV3-1 (or the pseudogene TRBV3-2) to TRBJ2-5; 9 bases align to TRBD2. Germline lookup yields CDR1 LGHDT and CDR2 YNNKEL (reference sequence). The CDR3 length is 16 residues. V shed 4 bases, J shed 1 base, and the junction held 7 bases outside the gene matches. The CDR3 region is CASSRRERGAQETQYF. CDR3 bases: TGTGCCAGCAGCCGAAGGGAGCGGGGGGCCCAAGAGACCCAGTACTTC.

The V and J genes are TRBV19 and TRBJ1-2, with TRBD1 matching over 9 bases. V shed 6 bases, J shed 7 bases, and the junction held 12 bases outside the gene matches. Germline loops: CDR1 LNHDA, CDR2 SQIVND (reference sequence). There are 15 residues in the CDR3. CDR3 region: CASSEGDRAVSGYTF. Written as DNA, the CDR3 is TGTGCCAGTAGCGAAGGGGACAGGGCTGTGTCTGGCTACACCTTC.

The V call is TRBV5-1, the J call TRBJ2-7; weak D call: TRBD2 (6 bases). The germline V gene has CDR1 SGHRS and CDR2 YFSETQ. The ends were cut back, 1 base at V and 3 bases at J, with 8 bases in the middle. The CDR3 is made up of 13 amino acids. The CDR3 is CASSLIGGYEQYF. The DNA of the CDR3 is TGCGCCAGCAGCTTGATCGGGGGCTACGAGCAGTACTTC.

The CDR3 loop reads CASSPSGSAEAFF. CDR3 bases: TGCGCCAGCAGCCCTAGCGGCAGTGCTGAAGCTTTCTTT. The chain is built from TRBV5-1 and TRBJ1-1; no definite D call. V was pared by 4 bases and J by 6 bases, with 13 bases between. Germline V gene sequence: CDR1 SGHRS, CDR2 YFSETQ. The CDR3 spans 13 residues.

Worth noting for this clone: One end of the junction is discordant with germline, which a read error may explain. The V call is TRBV11-2, the J call TRBJ2-7; D may be TRBD2 (5 bases). The CDR3 contains 10 residues. Germline assignment: CDR1 SGHAT and CDR2 FQNNGV. For the CDR3, the DNA is TGTGCCAGCAGCTTATATCACGGGGACTTC. Translated: CASSLYHGDF.

The J gene is TRBJ2-3, the V gene TRBV18; TRBD1 agrees at 7 bases. Germline trimming cut 3 bases from V and 5 bases from J; bases unmatched to any gene: 8. Looked up from germline, CDR1 is KGHSH and CDR2 is LQKENI. The CDR3 spans 15 residues. The CDR3 sequence: CASSPYGPGGDTQYF. Here the CDR3 DNA reads TGTGCCAGCTCACCGTACGGGCCAGGGGGAGATACGCAGTATTTT.

DNA for the CDR3: TGTGCCAGCAGCACCGAGGGCCTTTCCTACGAGCAGTACTTC. The encoded protein is CASSTEGLSYEQYF. V is TRBV13 and J is TRBJ2-7; D is perhaps TRBD2 (5 bases). The CDR3 has 14 residues. Trimming took 5 bases from V and 1 from J, leaving 12 bases between them. From germline, CDR1 is PRHDT and CDR2 FYEKMQ (reference sequence).

The V and J genes are TRBV5-6 and TRBJ2-5, with TRBD1 matching over 7 bases. This CDR3 contains 14 residues. With 3 bases clipped from V and 2 bases from J, the junction kept 4 bases outside the gene matches. Germline V gene lookup returns CDR1 SGHDT and CDR2 YYEEEE. The CDR3: CASSSRDRQETQYF. DNA of the CDR3: TGTGCCAGCAGCTCTCGGGACAGACAAGAGACCCAGTACTTC.

The J gene is TRBJ2-7, the V gene TRBV5-4, with 9 positions matching TRBD1. The length of the CDR3 is 14 residues. V shed 3 bases and J 3 bases; nucleotides not matched to a gene: 4. Germline values: CDR1 SGHNT, CDR2 YYREEE (reference sequence). CDR3 amino acids: CASSSQDRGYEQYF. As DNA, the CDR3 is TGTGCCAGCAGCTCTCAGGACAGGGGCTACGAGCAGTACTTC.

This clone was observed a handful of times. The chain carries TRBV6-1 and TRBJ1-2; tentative D call: TRBD1 (5 bases). In germline, CDR1 is MNHNS, CDR2 SASEGT. Trimming removed 0 bases from V and 4 bases from J, with 30 bases in between. The CDR3 loop spans 21 amino acids. DNA of the CDR3: TGTGCCAGCAGTGAAGCTCGGGCAGGGCTTCCTTCTAGGCTCTCGGTCTATGGCTACACCTTC. Protein product: CASSEARAGLPSRLSVYGYTF.

The chain combines TRBV7-9 with TRBJ1-6; no definite D call. The ends were cut back, 5 bases at V and 12 bases at J, with 17 bases in the middle. CDR1 and CDR2 (germline): SEHNR, FQNEAQ (reference sequence). There are 14 residues in the CDR3. CDR3 nucleotides: TGTGCCAGCAGCGCAACGGAGGGTAAAGGACCCCTCCACTTT. Translation gives CASSATEGKGPLHF.

This rearrangement joins TRBV24-1 to TRBJ2-6; weak D call: TRBD1 (5 bases). V shed 3 bases and J shed 0 bases, with 17 bases lying between them. From germline, CDR1 is KGHDR and CDR2 SFDVKD. This CDR3 contains 19 residues. CDR3 nucleotide sequence: TGTGCCACCAGTGATCAGACAGTTGGGATTAGCTCTGGGGCCAACGTCCTGACTTTC. Protein sequence: CATSDQTVGISSGANVLTF.

The chain joins TRBV19 to TRBJ1-5, with 11 bases aligning to TRBD1. Germline CDR1 LNHDA, CDR2 SQIVND (reference sequence). V was pared by 6 bases and J by 6 bases, with 7 bases of the junction left unmatched. The length of the CDR3 is 15 residues. The CDR3 DNA reads as TGTGCCAGTAGCCCCGGGACAGGGGGTGGTCAGCCCCAGCATTTT. Protein product: CASSPGTGGGQPQHF.

This clone was detected once. The gene calls are TRBV15 and TRBJ2-7; no firm D call. Looked up from germline, CDR1 is LNHNV and CDR2 is YYDKDF (reference sequence). V was cut by 0 bases and J by 4 bases, with 10 bases left in between. This CDR3 has 14 amino acids. CDR3 sequence reads: CATSRDRAWYEQYF. CDR3 nucleotides: TGTGCCACCAGCAGAGATAGAGCCTGGTACGAGCAGTACTTC.

The rearrangement uses TRBV6-4 and TRBJ1-1; D remains ambiguous. The CDR3 is made up of 14 amino acids. Trimming stripped 4 bases from V and 1 base from J, with 10 bases between. Germline CDR1 MRHNA, CDR2 SNTAGT. CDR3 residues: CASSGNPGNTEAFF. The CDR3, as DNA: TGTGCCAGCAGTGGAAACCCCGGGAACACTGAAGCTTTCTTT.

This chain uses TRBV6-2 or TRBV6-3 with TRBJ2-1; 7 nucleotides agree with TRBD1. V was clipped by 4 bases and J by 0 bases; unmatched bases: 9. The CDR3 extends over 17 amino acids. Germline CDR1 MNHEY, CDR2 SVGEGT. The CDR3 coding sequence is TGTGCCAGCAGTTCATTTCCGGGACAGAGCTCCTACAATGAGCAGTTCTTC. Encoded protein: CASSSFPGQSSYNEQFF.

V gene TRBV6-1 combines with J gene TRBJ1-1; no reliable D call. The CDR3 spans 13 residues. CDR1 and CDR2 (germline): MNHNS, SASEGT. V was cut by 1 base and J by 2 bases, with 5 bases left in between. The CDR3 DNA reads TGTGCCAGCAGTGAAGGGTTAAACACTGAAGCTTTCTTT. It specifies CASSEGLNTEAFF.

This rearrangement joins TRBV12-3 or TRBV12-4 to TRBJ2-1; possible D gene TRBD1, 5 bases. This CDR3 contains 12 residues. Trimming took off 2 bases at V and 16 bases at J, with 15 bases between the two ends. CDR3 sequence reads: CASSLNQGKDFF. In DNA, the CDR3 is TGTGCCAGCAGTTTAAACCAGGGAAAAGATTTCTTC.